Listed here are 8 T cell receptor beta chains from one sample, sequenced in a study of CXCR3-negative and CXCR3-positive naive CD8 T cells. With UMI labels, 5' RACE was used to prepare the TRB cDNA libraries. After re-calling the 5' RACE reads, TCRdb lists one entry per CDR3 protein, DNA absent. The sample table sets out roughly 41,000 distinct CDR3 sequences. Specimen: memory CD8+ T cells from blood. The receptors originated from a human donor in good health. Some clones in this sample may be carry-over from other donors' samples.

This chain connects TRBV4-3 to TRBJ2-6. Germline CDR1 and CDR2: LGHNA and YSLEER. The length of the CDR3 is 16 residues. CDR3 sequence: CASSQDASSGANVLTF.

The chain's CDR3 is CASRVNRGRMINEQYF. The chain employs TRBV21-1 and TRBJ2-7; the TRBD1 assignment by TCRdb is unverifiable without DNA. TRBV21-1 is listed as a pseudogene. The CDR3 has 16 amino acids.

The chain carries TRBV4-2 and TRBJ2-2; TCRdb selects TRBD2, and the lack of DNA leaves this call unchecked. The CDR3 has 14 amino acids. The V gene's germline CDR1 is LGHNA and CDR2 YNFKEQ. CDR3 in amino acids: CASSQVTSAGELFF.

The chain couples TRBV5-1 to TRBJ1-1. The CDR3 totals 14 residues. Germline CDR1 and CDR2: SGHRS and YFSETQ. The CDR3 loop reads CASSLEGPNTEAFF.

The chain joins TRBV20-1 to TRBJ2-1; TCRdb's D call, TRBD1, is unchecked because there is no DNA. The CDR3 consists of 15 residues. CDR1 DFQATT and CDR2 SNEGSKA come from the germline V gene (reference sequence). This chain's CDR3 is CSARDPGPFYNEQFF.

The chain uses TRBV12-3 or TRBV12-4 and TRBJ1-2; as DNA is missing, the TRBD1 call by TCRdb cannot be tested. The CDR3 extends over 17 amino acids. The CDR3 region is CASSLGLGGLPLYGYTF.

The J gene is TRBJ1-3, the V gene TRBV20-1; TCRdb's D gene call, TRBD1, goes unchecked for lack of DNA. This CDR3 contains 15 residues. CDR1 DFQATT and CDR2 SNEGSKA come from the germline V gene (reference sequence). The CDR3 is CSVPGPSSSGNTIYF.

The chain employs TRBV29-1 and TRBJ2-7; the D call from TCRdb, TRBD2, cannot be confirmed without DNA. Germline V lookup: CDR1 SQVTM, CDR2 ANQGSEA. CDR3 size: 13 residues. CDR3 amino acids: CSVVLAGSYEQYF.